This entry lists 18 T cell receptor beta chains sequenced from one sample in a study of blood T cell repertoires in COVID-19 (dated by TCRdb to 2019 to 2021). The method behind the library was the immunoSEQ multiplex PCR assay. The immuneACCESS repertoire file appears here via TCRdb, limited to in-frame rearrangements. These files lack a portion of the clones; in checked studies, under half of the deficit traces to unresolved V genes, and the cause of the others is not known. This sample is represented by tens of thousands of clones; 80% to 95% of them were singletons. The ten largest clones take up around 6.5% of the sample. The sample taken for sequencing was peripheral blood. The receptors shown here come from a middle-aged man with active COVID-19.

This clone was counted once. The chain couples TRBV27 to TRBJ2-7; 9 nucleotides align to TRBD1. This CDR3 contains 14 residues. Germline CDR1 reads MNHEY; CDR2 reads SMNVEV (reference sequence). Germline trimming cut 6 bases from V and 7 bases from J; bases unmatched to any gene: 10. CDR3: CASRGRRQGGEQYF. CDR3 nucleotide sequence: TGTGCCAGCAGGGGGAGGAGACAGGGGGGTGAGCAGTACTTC.

The V gene is TRBV7-8, the J gene TRBJ1-2; 8 nucleotides match TRBD1. After removal of 5 bases from V and 6 bases from J, the junction contained 17 bases not matched to a gene. The CDR3 has 17 residues. Germline assignment: CDR1 SGHVS and CDR2 FQNEAQ. DNA for the CDR3: TGTGCCAGCAGCGCTAGTCAGGGGACAGGATACCTTGATGGCTACACCTTC. This translates into CASSASQGTGYLDGYTF.

The gene calls are TRBV5-1 and TRBJ2-1, with D perhaps TRBD2 (6 bases). Trimming shortened V by 4 bases and J by 3 bases, and 14 bases separated the two germline ends. Looked up from germline, CDR1 is SGHRS and CDR2 is YFSETQ. This CDR3 is built from 15 residues. CDR3 region: CASSAGSGLYNEQFF. The CDR3 coding sequence is TGCGCCAGCAGCGCTGGTAGCGGCCTCTACAATGAGCAGTTCTTC. The entire variable domain, with the rest obtained from reference TRBV5-1 and TRBJ2-1, is as follows: KAGVTQTPRYLIKTRGQQVTLSCSPISGHRSVSWYQQTPGQGLQFLFEYFSETQRNKGNFPGRFSGRQFSNSRSEMNVSTLELGDSALYLCASSAGSGLYNEQFFGPGTRLTVL.

This sequence joins TRBV11-3 and TRBJ1-1; D unclear. The CDR3 runs 14 residues. Germline V CDR1 and CDR2: SGHNT, YENEEA. V lost 1 base, J lost 7 bases, and 13 bases lay in between. CDR3 DNA: TGTGCCAGCAGCTTAGGACACCCCACTCATGAAGCTTTCTTT. Its protein is CASSLGHPTHEAFF.

The rearrangement links TRBV10-3 to TRBJ1-2; possibly TRBD1 for D (5 bases). This CDR3 comprises 13 residues. Germline lookup yields CDR1 ENHRY and CDR2 SYGVKD. Trimming took off 4 bases at V and 6 bases at J, with 12 bases between the two ends. CDR3 in amino acids: CAISGGGVNGYTF. CDR3 coding DNA: TGTGCCATCAGTGGAGGAGGGGTTAATGGCTACACCTTC.

This clone was picked up one time. The chain uses TRBV20-1 and TRBJ1-2; perhaps TRBD1 as D (6 bases). Trimming stripped 3 bases from V and 3 bases from J, with 8 bases between. Germline V CDR1 and CDR2: DFQATT, SNEGSKA (reference sequence). CDR3 length: 12 residues. The CDR3 coding sequence is TGCAGTGCTAGTTGGACAGACTATGGCTACACCTTC. This codes for CSASWTDYGYTF.

V usage is TRBV30 and J usage is TRBJ2-2, with 8 bases matching TRBD1. With V trimmed by 2 bases and J by 3 bases, 2 bases remained unmatched. The CDR3 sequence is 14 residues long. Germline assignment: CDR1 GTSNPN and CDR2 SVGIG (reference sequence). CDR3 sequence: CAWSRTGHTGELFF. In nucleotides, the CDR3 is TGTGCCTGGAGTCGGACAGGGCACACCGGGGAGCTGTTTTTT.

The chain employs TRBV27 and TRBJ2-7, with TRBD2 as a possible D gene (6 bases). Germline V gene sequence: CDR1 MNHEY, CDR2 SMNVEV (reference sequence). V was clipped by 3 bases and J by 0 bases, with 12 bases between them. The CDR3 has 15 residues. The CDR3 reads CASSLDRTNSYEQYF. CDR3 sequence (DNA): TGTGCCAGCAGTTTGGACCGGACTAACTCCTACGAGCAGTACTTC.

This rearrangement joins TRBV6-5 to TRBJ2-5, with a weak D call TRBD1 (7 bases). CDR3 length: 16 residues. V shed 2 bases and J shed 4 bases, with 17 bases lying between them. Germline CDR1 reads MNHEY; CDR2 reads SVGAGI. CDR3 sequence reads: CASSYGGGGQGETQYF. CDR3 nucleotides: TGTGCCAGCAGTTACGGCGGAGGGGGCCAAGGAGAGACCCAGTACTTC.

The CDR3 loop is CASSRAPGQGYEQYF. In DNA, the CDR3 is TGTGCCAGCAGCCGAGCCCCGGGACAGGGCTACGAGCAGTACTTC. The V call is TRBV3-1 (or the pseudogene TRBV3-2), the J call TRBJ2-7; 9 bases agree with TRBD1. V dropped 4 bases and J dropped 3; count of bases not matched to a gene: 7. The CDR3 has 15 amino acids. Per germline, CDR1 LGHDT and CDR2 YNNKEL (reference sequence).

This clone was detected only a few times. This rearrangement joins TRBV5-1 to TRBJ1-4; no clear D. V was clipped by 0 bases and J by 7 bases, with 13 bases between them. Germline V CDR1 and CDR2: SGHRS, YFSETQ. The CDR3 contains 15 residues. The CDR3 coding sequence is TGCGCCAGCAGCTTGGGGTCCAAAATCGGTGAAAAACTGTTTTTT. Protein product: CASSLGSKIGEKLFF.

The chain combines TRBV6-4 with TRBJ2-7, with 9 bases that match TRBD2. CDR3 length: 13 residues. Trimming took 4 bases from V and 6 from J; bases not matched to a gene: 4. The germline CDR1 and CDR2 sequences are MRHNA and SNTAGT. CDR3: CASSGLAGLEQYF. The DNA of the CDR3 is TGTGCCAGCAGTGGGCTAGCGGGGCTCGAGCAGTACTTC.

V gene TRBV30 combines with J gene TRBJ2-1, with no clear D. V was cut by 3 bases and J by 3 bases, with 6 bases left in between. The CDR3 extends over 12 amino acids. The germline gives CDR1 GTSNPN, CDR2 SVGIG (reference sequence). CDR3 sequence reads: CAWREHYNEQFF. DNA of the CDR3: TGTGCCTGGAGGGAGCACTACAATGAGCAGTTCTTC. The full variable domain, its missing parts supplied by reference TRBV30 and TRBJ2-1, is SQTIHQWPATLVQPVGSPLSLECTVEGTSNPNLYWYRQAAGRGLQLLFYSVGIGQISSEVPQNLSASRPQDRQFILSSKKLLLSDSGFYLCAWREHYNEQFFGPGTRLTVL.

The table lists this clone with a few counts. The CDR3 spells CASSREDWGRNTIYF. The DNA of the CDR3 is TGTGCCAGCAGCCGGGAGGACTGGGGAAGAAACACCATATATTTT. The rearrangement uses TRBV14 and TRBJ1-3; D gene ambiguous. The CDR3 contains 15 residues. V was cut by 4 bases and J by 5 bases, with 15 bases left in between. Germline CDR1 reads SGHDN; CDR2 reads FVKESK.

This rearrangement joins TRBV2 to TRBJ2-1; D may be TRBD2 (6 bases). The CDR3 extends over 14 amino acids. Trimming left V 6 bases short and J 1 base short, with 10 bases between. Per germline, CDR1 SNHLY and CDR2 FYNNEI. CDR3 region: CASRSAGSYNEQFF. In DNA, the CDR3 is TGTGCCAGCAGGTCCGCGGGATCCTACAATGAGCAGTTCTTC.

The chain couples TRBV5-1 to TRBJ2-1; 9 nucleotides line up with TRBD1. The trim removed 10 bases at V and 9 bases at J, leaving 11 bases unmatched. The CDR3 is 13 residues long. Germline CDR1 reads SGHRS; CDR2 reads YFSETQ. The CDR3 region is CAGAGTGWVEQFF. Here the CDR3 DNA reads TGCGCCGGGGCAGGGACAGGGTGGGTTGAGCAGTTCTTC.

The chain uses TRBV18 and TRBJ1-1; D remains unclear. Trimming removed 5 bases at V and 4 bases at J, with 14 bases between. This CDR3 spans 14 amino acids. The V gene's germline CDR1 is KGHSH and CDR2 LQKENI. This chain's CDR3 is CASSSPGGPTEAFF. In nucleotides, the CDR3 is TGTGCCAGCTCAAGCCCGGGAGGGCCCACTGAAGCTTTCTTT. Filled out from reference TRBV18 and TRBJ1-1, the complete variable domain reads NAGVMQNPRHLVRRRGQEARLRCSPMKGHSHVYWYRQLPEEGLKFMVYLQKENIIDESGMPKERFSAEFPKEGPSILRIQQVVRGDSAAYFCASSSPGGPTEAFFGQGTRLTVV.

The J gene is TRBJ1-3, the V gene TRBV6-6, with 8 bases that match TRBD1. With V trimmed by 6 bases and J by 0 bases, 4 bases remained unmatched. The CDR3 totals 15 residues. Germline lookup yields CDR1 MNHNY and CDR2 SVGAGI (reference sequence). The DNA for the CDR3 is TGTGCCAGCAGAACGACAGGGGTCTCTGGAAACACCATATATTTT. Translating it yields CASRTTGVSGNTIYF.